A single sample is the source of the 13 T cell receptor beta chains below, sequenced in a study of vaccination and CD4 T cells after COVID-19. These receptors' antigens are unknown. The Oncomine TCR Beta short-read assay sequenced DNA from cultured CD4+ T cells. TCRdb fed the PCR reads into MiXCR, producing one record per CDR3 protein. The sample holds over 13,000 distinct CDR3 sequences; around a fifth are singletons and the top ten take roughly 15%. Treatment defined: roughly ten-day PBMC culture with coronavirus spike peptide pools or control peptides (ViraFEST assay). Sequenced material: cultured CD4+ T cells from blood. The receptor set was obtained from a human donor with COVID-19.

This clonotype has only a few counts. V is TRBV6-1 and J is TRBJ2-3, with TRBD1 matching 8 bases. Losses at the gene ends were 6 bases for V and 4 bases for J; bases not matched to a gene: 12. The CDR3 has 16 amino acids. Per the germline V gene, CDR1 is MNHNS and CDR2 is SASEGT. The CDR3 here is CASREGLDRAADTQYF. Written as DNA, the CDR3 is TGTGCCAGCAGGGAGGGCCTGGACAGGGCGGCAGATACGCAGTATTTT.

The chain couples TRBV6-5 to TRBJ2-7; D is uncertain. The CDR3 contains 14 residues. CDR1 is MNHEY and CDR2 is SVGAGI in the germline V gene. Trimming pared 0 bases from V and 2 bases from J, leaving 8 bases between. The CDR3 nucleotides read TGTGCCAGCAGTTACTCCGGCGGTACCTACGAGCAGTACTTC. It specifies CASSYSGGTYEQYF.

The CDR3 region is CSASSSPNEQFF. CDR3 in DNA: TGCAGTGCTAGTTCCAGCCCCAATGAGCAGTTCTTC. The chain couples TRBV20-1 to TRBJ2-1; D gene unclear. Trimming cost V 3 bases and J 6 bases, with 9 bases left between them. The CDR3 has 12 amino acids. Germline V gives CDR1 DFQATT, CDR2 SNEGSKA (reference sequence).

In this sample, this clonotype is medium-sized (0.01 to 0.1%). CDR3 in amino acids: CASSLGVGTDTQYF. Here the CDR3 DNA reads TGTGCCAGCAGTTTAGGGGTGGGCACAGATACGCAGTATTTT. The rearrangement joins TRBV27 to TRBJ2-3; D unclear. Deletions cut 2 bases from V and 1 base from J, with 7 bases between. Germline CDR1 and CDR2: MNHEY and SMNVEV (reference sequence). CDR3 length equals 14 residues.

This clonotype has a handful of counts. CDR3 residues: CAISPSSYEQYF. CDR3 sequence (DNA): TGTGCCATCAGCCCTAGCTCCTACGAGCAGTACTTC. J is TRBJ2-7 and V is TRBV10-3; D not certain. Germline values: CDR1 ENHRY, CDR2 SYGVKD. V lost 6 bases to trimming and J lost 0 bases, with 6 bases between them. This CDR3 has 12 residues.

This chain joins TRBV19 and TRBJ1-5; 9 nucleotides match TRBD1. Germline CDR1 is LNHDA and CDR2 is SQIVND (reference sequence). V lost 7 bases to trimming and J lost 6 bases; unmatched junction nucleotides: 13. The CDR3 has 16 amino acids. The DNA for the CDR3 is TGTGCCAGTACCGCTTCCGGGACAGGGTGGCGTCAGCCCCAGCATTTT. Protein: CASTASGTGWRQPQHF. The full variable domain, its missing parts supplied by reference TRBV19 and TRBJ1-5, is DGGITQSPKYLFRKEGQNVTLSCEQNLNHDAMYWYRQDPGQGLRLIYYSQIVNDFQKGDIAEGYSVSREKKESFPLTVTSAQKNPTAFYLCASTASGTGWRQPQHFGDGTRLSIL.

This rearrangement joins TRBV6-2 or TRBV6-3 to TRBJ1-2; maybe TRBD1 (6 bases). V shed 2 bases and J shed 6 bases, with 13 bases lying between them. CDR3 length equals 14 residues. Looked up from germline, CDR1 is MNHEY and CDR2 is SVGEGT. DNA of the CDR3: TGTGCCAGCAGTTACCAGGGGTCTAGTGATGGCTACACCTTC. This translates into CASSYQGSSDGYTF.

J is TRBJ1-6 and V is TRBV5-1, with a tentative D call TRBD1 (5 bases). Trimming took off 4 bases at V and 6 bases at J, with 14 bases between the two ends. Per the germline V gene, CDR1 is SGHRS and CDR2 is YFSETQ. There are 15 residues in the CDR3. CDR3 protein: CASSQAGESNSPLHF. The DNA of the CDR3 is TGCGCCAGCAGCCAGGCGGGGGAAAGTAATTCACCCCTCCACTTT.

The chain uses TRBV6-5 and TRBJ2-3, with no clear D. The CDR3 runs to 14 residues. Germline V CDR1 and CDR2: MNHEY, SVGAGI. Trimming removed 4 bases from V and 0 bases from J, with 8 bases in between. The CDR3 protein is CASSSTFSTDTQYF. The DNA of the CDR3 is TGTGCCAGCAGTTCGACCTTTAGCACAGATACGCAGTATTTT.

This chain uses TRBV21-1 with TRBJ2-3; TRBD1 is the table's D call and was not checked against the DNA. TRBV21-1 is shown as a pseudogene. This CDR3 has 18 amino acids. The CDR3 DNA reads as TGTGCCAGCAGATCGCCAGGCCAGGGTTCGCCTAGCACAGATACGCAGTATTTT. It is translated as CASRSPGQGSPSTDTQYF.

The genes are TRBV6-4 and TRBJ2-6, with TRBD1 matching 9 bases. Per the germline V gene, CDR1 is MRHNA and CDR2 is SNTAGT. The CDR3 sequence is 15 residues long. CDR3 region: CGQDRGSSGANVLTF. The CDR3 DNA reads TGTGGACAGGACAGGGGAAGCTCTGGGGCCAACGTCCTGACTTTC.

Concerning this clonotype itself: Compared with germline, one end of the junction differs, possibly owing to a read error. This chain joins TRBV18 and TRBJ2-6, with D unclear. Germline V gives CDR1 KGHSH, CDR2 LQKENI. This CDR3 has 14 amino acids. The CDR3 DNA reads as TGTGTCAGCTCACCACTTAGAGGGGCCAACGTCCTGACTTTC. This sequence encodes CVSSPLRGANVLTF.

The rearrangement links TRBV19 to TRBJ1-1, with a possible D match to TRBD1 (5 bases). Germline loops: CDR1 LNHDA, CDR2 SQIVND (reference sequence). Between the trimmed V and J ends, which lost 5 bases and 4 bases, there was a span of 17 bases. The CDR3 has 15 amino acids. The CDR3 here is CASSPNVGPSTEAFF. CDR3 sequence (DNA): TGTGCCAGTAGTCCAAACGTGGGACCGAGCACTGAAGCTTTCTTT.